The subject of this entry is one T cell receptor beta chain. The data originate from a study of blood T cell repertoires in COVID-19. Study details: Acute and convalescent COVID-19 samples came from the United States, Italy and Spain.

Original analysis: Amplification of reference gene primers provided the estimated nucleated cell counts. Libraries were prepared by immunoSEQ multiplex PCR; TCRdb keeps only in-frame clonotypes and omits some of them. Clone size and V and J calls were adopted from that table, with D and trimming inferred from the DNA. The data hold about 220,000 clones, with around 88% observed a single time. The TCR was taken from a young woman who had recovered from COVID-19. The sample taken for sequencing was peripheral blood.

The CDR3 here is CASTQPGNTEAFF. Here the CDR3 DNA reads TGTGCCAGCACGCAACCGGGGAACACTGAAGCTTTCTTT. The chain combines TRBV5-5 with TRBJ1-1; D uncertain. The length of the CDR3 is 13 residues. The V gene lost 6 bases and the J gene lost 1 base, with 10 bases spanning the gap. Germline assignment: CDR1 SGHKS and CDR2 YYEKEE (reference sequence).